One sample yielded the 17 T cell receptor beta chains listed below, sequenced in a study of T cell repertoires in ileal Crohn's disease (dated by TCRdb to between 2019 and 2020). Read against the paper, the sample's time point label means: neoterminal ileum biopsy at postoperative endoscopy, about 6 months after surgery. Preparation of the library involved the immunoSEQ multiplex PCR assay. As stored in TCRdb, this immuneACCESS dataset retains in-frame rearrangements with V and J assigned. A fraction of the clones does not appear; measured against another copy, unresolved V genes explain less than half of the discrepancy, and the remainder lacks a known reason. Recorded for this sample are roughly 4,900 clones; 65% to 85% of them occurred a single time. The top ten clones comprise approximately 35% of the sample. Specimen: ileal tissue. The receptors derive from an adult with Crohn's disease.

The V call is TRBV9, the J call TRBJ2-2; D not resolved. The CDR3 loop spans 16 amino acids. The V gene lost 4 bases and the J gene lost 0 bases, with 13 bases spanning the gap. Germline V lookup: CDR1 SGDLS, CDR2 YYNGEE. The CDR3 loop is CASSSRGSPNTGELFF. CDR3 DNA: TGTGCCAGCAGCTCGAGAGGCTCTCCGAACACCGGGGAGCTGTTTTTT.

The chain couples TRBV6-1 to TRBJ2-3, with a weak D call TRBD2 (6 bases). The CDR3 length is 12 residues. V was shortened by 7 bases and J by 3 bases, with 8 bases between the two germline ends. Germline V CDR1 and CDR2: MNHNS, SASEGT. The CDR3 here is CASTGTTDTQYF. CDR3 DNA sequence: TGTGCCAGCACAGGGACTACAGATACGCAGTATTTT.

The chain joins TRBV19 to TRBJ1-1; D possibly corresponds to TRBD1 (5 bases). This CDR3 has 11 amino acids. The V end lost 2 bases, the J end lost 10 bases, and 8 bases lay between the germline ends. The germline V gene has CDR1 LNHDA and CDR2 SQIVND (reference sequence). Written as DNA, the CDR3 is TGTGCCAGTAGTATACGTGGGGGAGCTTTCTTT. This codes for CASSIRGGAFF.

This chain joins TRBV30 and TRBJ2-7; tentatively, D is TRBD1 (5 bases). Trimming cost V 2 bases and J 2 bases, with 13 bases left between them. The CDR3 has 14 amino acids. Germline V gene sequence: CDR1 GTSNPN, CDR2 SVGIG (reference sequence). The CDR3 region has the DNA TGTGCCTGGAGTACCCCAGGGTTAACCTACGAGCAGTACTTC. As protein: CAWSTPGLTYEQYF.

This clone was detected once. The chain is built from TRBV27 and TRBJ2-3; TRBD1 might be the D (6 bases). V was clipped by 5 bases and J by 3 bases, with 12 bases between them. Germline-derived CDR1 and CDR2 are MNHEY and SMNVEV (reference sequence). The CDR3 contains 14 residues. The CDR3 DNA reads as TGTGCCAGCAGTATCCAGACAGGAACAGATACGCAGTATTTT. It encodes CASSIQTGTDTQYF.

This clone appeared a single time. The rearrangement links TRBV28 to TRBJ1-4; D may be TRBD1 (6 bases). The length of the CDR3 is 13 residues. Germline V gene data show CDR1 as MDHEN and CDR2 as SYDVKM. The V and J ends lost 8 bases and 3 bases respectively, with 10 bases between them. The DNA for the CDR3 is TGTGCCAGCGTGGGGGCAGCTAATGAAAAACTGTTTTTT. Amino acid sequence: CASVGAANEKLFF.

The chain employs TRBV7-8 and TRBJ1-6, with D maybe TRBD1 (6 bases). V dropped 2 bases and J dropped 6 bases, with 14 bases sitting between them. Germline assignment: CDR1 SGHVS and CDR2 FQNEAQ. The length of the CDR3 is 16 residues. The CDR3 loop reads CASSLMGGRANSPLHF. The CDR3 nucleotides read TGTGCCAGCAGCTTAATGGGGGGGCGGGCTAATTCACCCCTCCACTTT.

The chain carries TRBV5-1 and TRBJ2-5; TRBD1 agrees at 10 bases. This CDR3 spans 16 amino acids. Germline-derived CDR1 and CDR2 are SGHRS and YFSETQ. Losses at the gene ends were 4 bases for V and 3 bases for J; bases not matched to a gene: 9. The CDR3 loop reads CASSTSTGGLEETQYF. CDR3 nucleotide sequence: TGCGCCAGCAGCACTTCGACAGGGGGCCTTGAAGAGACCCAGTACTTC.

The chain couples TRBV6-6 to TRBJ1-4; D not certain. Germline V CDR1 and CDR2: MNHNY, SVGAGI (reference sequence). The CDR3 has 12 amino acids. Trimming removed 5 bases from V and 7 bases from J, with 8 bases in between. CDR3 sequence: CASSNEVEKLFF. CDR3 nucleotide sequence: TGTGCCAGCAGTAACGAGGTTGAAAAACTGTTTTTT.

The V and J genes are TRBV7-9 and TRBJ1-5, with a tentative D call TRBD1 (6 bases). V lost 2 bases and J 9 bases, leaving 11 bases between the germline ends. CDR1 and CDR2 (germline): SEHNR, FQNEAQ (reference sequence). The CDR3 length is 13 residues. The DNA of the CDR3 is TGTGCCAGCAGCTTAAACAGGGATTCGCCCCAGCATTTT. As protein: CASSLNRDSPQHF.

This clone was seen a few times. The chain recombines TRBV5-4 with TRBJ2-5; 9 nucleotides line up with TRBD1. The junction had 7 bases not matched to a gene; V was cut back by 3 bases and J by 7 bases. The germline CDR1 and CDR2 sequences are SGHNT and YYREEE (reference sequence). This CDR3 contains 14 residues. This CDR3 reads CASSSDRGAWTQYF. Here the CDR3 DNA reads TGTGCCAGCAGCTCTGACAGGGGGGCCTGGACCCAGTACTTC.

The rearrangement links TRBV10-3 to TRBJ2-1; D may be TRBD2 (5 bases). This CDR3 contains 13 residues. V was pared by 2 bases and J by 8 bases, with 10 bases between. The V gene's germline CDR1 is ENHRY and CDR2 SYGVKD. DNA for the CDR3: TGTGCCATCAGTGAGACTAGAGGCCATGAGCAGTTCTTC. It encodes CAISETRGHEQFF.

This clone occurred a few times. This chain's CDR3 is CASSPGQRGTGELFF. The CDR3 DNA sequence: TGTGCCAGCAGTCCCGGACAGCGGGGCACCGGGGAGCTGTTTTTT. The rearrangement joins TRBV27 to TRBJ2-2, with D possibly TRBD2 on 7 matching bases. V was shortened by 5 bases and J by 4 bases, with 14 bases between the two germline ends. The CDR3 runs to 15 residues. The germline CDR1 and CDR2 sequences are MNHEY and SMNVEV (reference sequence).

This clone was found once. The CDR3 coding sequence is TGTGCCAGCAGCTTAGCTAGGCCAGATACGCAGTATTTT. It specifies CASSLARPDTQYF. The rearrangement links TRBV7-2 to TRBJ2-3; D is undetermined. The germline V gene has CDR1 SGHTA and CDR2 FQGNSA. The V and J ends lost 0 bases and 4 bases respectively, with 5 bases between them. The CDR3 is made up of 13 amino acids.

The chain recombines TRBV28 with TRBJ1-1, with 7 bases matching TRBD1. CDR1 is MDHEN, CDR2 SYDVKM, per germline. CDR3 length: 16 residues. V lost 2 bases, J lost 4 bases, and 10 bases stayed unmatched. DNA of the CDR3: TGTGCCAGCAGTTTAGGGACTCAGGGGGTCGGCACTGAAGCTTTCTTT. Protein product: CASSLGTQGVGTEAFF.

This chain links TRBV7-2 with TRBJ2-4, with 7 positions matching TRBD2. Germline CDR1 and CDR2: SGHTA and FQGNSA. V gave up 5 bases and J gave up 12 bases; unmatched junction bases: 22. The CDR3 has 17 amino acids. CDR3 DNA sequence: TGTGCCAGCAGCCAGGTGGGGAGGGGCGCCCGGGGGGAGGCTCAGTACTTC. Protein product: CASSQVGRGARGEAQYF.

This clone was seen just once. The V and J genes are TRBV4-1 and TRBJ1-2; the match to TRBD1 covers 11 bases. Germline lookup yields CDR1 MGHRA and CDR2 YSYEKL. The CDR3 has 14 residues. Trimming cost V 0 bases and J 13 bases; bases outside gene matches: 7. CDR3 sequence (DNA): TGCGCCAGCAGCCAAGACCCCGGGACAGGGGGTTGCACCTTC. Translation gives CASSQDPGTGGCTF.